These 6 T cell receptor beta chains share one sample of origin, sequenced in a study of T cell responses to AZD1222 COVID-19 vaccine (TCRdb year 2021). Read against the paper, the sample's time point label means: baseline before first vaccination. Receptor amplification or capture employed the immunoSEQ multiplex PCR assay. The clones in this table, taken by TCRdb from immuneACCESS, are in-frame only. Not every clone is retained; where verified, under half of the shortfall comes from an unresolved V gene, and the cause of the rest is unknown. Counted in this sample were some 150,000 clones; more than 70% of them appeared once. Around 2.3% of the sample rests with the top ten. Sample: peripheral blood, taken on day 0 of AZD1222 vaccination. The receptors were gathered from an adult in good health.

This chain joins TRBV11-3 and TRBJ1-2; the D gene is possibly TRBD1 (5 bases). Germline CDR1 and CDR2: SGHNT and YENEEA. The CDR3 sequence is 16 residues long. The V gene lost 0 bases and the J gene lost 1 base, with 12 bases spanning the gap. CDR3 sequence (DNA): TGTGCCAGCAGCTTAGATCAGCCAGGGCTTAACTATGGCTACACCTTC. The encoded protein is CASSLDQPGLNYGYTF.

This clone has a handful of counts. V usage is TRBV7-9 and J usage is TRBJ1-1; D call uncertain. This CDR3 region has 14 residues. Looked up from germline, CDR1 is SEHNR and CDR2 is FQNEAQ (reference sequence). V lost 5 bases to trimming and J lost 1 base, with 11 bases between them. The CDR3, as DNA: TGTGCCAGCAGCCACTGGGCCTCGAACACTGAAGCTTTCTTT. This gives the protein CASSHWASNTEAFF.

J is TRBJ2-3 and V is TRBV11-3; 9 bases line up with TRBD2. The V and J ends lost 1 base and 2 bases, in that order; junction bases with no gene match: 4. The CDR3 has 16 amino acids. CDR1 SGHNT and CDR2 YENEEA come from the germline V gene. Here the CDR3 reads CASSLGSSGTTDTQYF. Here the CDR3 DNA reads TGTGCCAGCAGCTTAGGGTCTAGCGGGACCACAGATACGCAGTATTTT.

The rearrangement uses TRBV3-1 (or the pseudogene TRBV3-2) and TRBJ1-2; a possible D gene is TRBD1 (6 bases). With 4 bases removed from V and 8 bases from J, the gap between germline ends came to 14 bases. Germline assignment: CDR1 LGHDT and CDR2 YNNKEL (reference sequence). The CDR3 has 13 residues. CDR3 in DNA: TGTGCCAGCAGCCCCAGGGGTGTGAGGGGCTACACCTTC. The encoded protein is CASSPRGVRGYTF.

The V gene is TRBV4-3, the J gene TRBJ1-1; D not certain. CDR3 length: 13 residues. Looked up from germline, CDR1 is LGHNA and CDR2 is YSLEER. The V end was cut by 4 bases, the J end by 1 base, with 7 bases between. CDR3 region: CASSPPGNTEAFF. In DNA form, the CDR3 reads TGCGCCAGCAGCCCCCCGGGGAACACTGAAGCTTTCTTT.

The rearrangement links TRBV6-5 to TRBJ1-1; D remains ambiguous. The germline V gene encodes CDR1 MNHEY and CDR2 SVGAGI. This CDR3 contains 12 residues. Trimming shortened V by 0 bases and J by 10 bases, and 9 bases separated the two germline ends. The CDR3 loop is CASSYSKGRAFF. The CDR3 DNA reads TGTGCCAGCAGTTACTCGAAGGGTCGAGCTTTCTTT.